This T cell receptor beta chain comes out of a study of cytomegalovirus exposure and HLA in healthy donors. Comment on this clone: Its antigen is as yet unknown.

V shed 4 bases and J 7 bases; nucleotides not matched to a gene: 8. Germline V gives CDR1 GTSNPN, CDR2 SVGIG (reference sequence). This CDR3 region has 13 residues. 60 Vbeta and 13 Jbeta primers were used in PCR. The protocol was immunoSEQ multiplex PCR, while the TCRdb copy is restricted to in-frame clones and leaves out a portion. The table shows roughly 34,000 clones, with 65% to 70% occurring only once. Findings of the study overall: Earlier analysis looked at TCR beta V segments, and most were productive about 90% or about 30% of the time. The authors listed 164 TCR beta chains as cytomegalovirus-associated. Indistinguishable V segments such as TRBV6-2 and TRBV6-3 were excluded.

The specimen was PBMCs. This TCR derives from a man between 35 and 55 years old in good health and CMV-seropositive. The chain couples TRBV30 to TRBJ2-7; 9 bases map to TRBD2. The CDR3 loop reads CAWILSGGWEQYF. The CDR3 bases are TGTGCCTGGATCCTTAGCGGGGGTTGGGAGCAGTACTTC.